This T cell receptor beta chain appears in the sequencing data of a study of shared clonotypes between healthy human individuals. The protocol was immunoSEQ multiplex PCR, while the TCRdb copy is restricted to in-frame clones and leaves out a portion. The data hold approximately 330,000 clones, with 73% observed a single time. This CDR3 has 11 residues. Germline lookup yields CDR1 MGHDK and CDR2 SYGVNS. The V end was cut by 4 bases, the J end by 4 bases, with 3 bases between. The V and J genes are TRBV25-1 and TRBJ2-3, with unresolved D. This TCR came from a man under 40 in good health. The specimen was memory CD4+ T cells sorted from blood. As for subset: CD45RA-negative fraction. The CDR3 DNA reads TGTGCCAGCAGTGCGGCAGATACGCAGTATTTT. As protein: CASSAADTQYF.